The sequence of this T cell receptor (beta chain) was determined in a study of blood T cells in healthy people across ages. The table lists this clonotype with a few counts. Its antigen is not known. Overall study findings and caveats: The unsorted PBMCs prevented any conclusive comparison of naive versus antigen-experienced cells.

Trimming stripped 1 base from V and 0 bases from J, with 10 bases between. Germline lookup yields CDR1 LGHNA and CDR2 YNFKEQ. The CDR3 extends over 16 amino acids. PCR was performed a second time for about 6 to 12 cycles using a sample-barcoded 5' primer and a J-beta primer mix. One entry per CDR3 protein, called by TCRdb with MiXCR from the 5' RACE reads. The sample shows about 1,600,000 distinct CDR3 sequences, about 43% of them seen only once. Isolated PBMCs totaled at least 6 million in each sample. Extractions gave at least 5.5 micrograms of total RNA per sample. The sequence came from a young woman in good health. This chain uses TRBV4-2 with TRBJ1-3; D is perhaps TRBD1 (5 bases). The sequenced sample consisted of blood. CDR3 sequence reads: CASSQAGGSSGNTIYF. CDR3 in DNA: TGTGCCAGCAGCCAAGCCGGGGGAAGCTCTGGAAACACCATATATTTT.